Below, 27 T cell receptor beta chains from the same sample are listed, as sequenced in a study of blood T cell repertoires in COVID-19. Profiling relied on immunoSEQ multiplex PCR, and the TCRdb table lists in-frame clones only, not all of them. The sample has roughly 220,000 clones, just under 85% seen once. Sequenced sample: PBMCs or T cells enriched from blood (not recorded which). Receptors originate from a middle-aged man who had recovered from COVID-19.

This clone was seen only a few times. The chain uses TRBV18 and TRBJ1-3, with D unresolved. The CDR3 contains 15 residues. Trimming cost V 6 bases and J 4 bases, with 16 bases left between them. The V gene's germline CDR1 is KGHSH and CDR2 LQKENI. Here the CDR3 DNA reads TGTGCCAGCTCGTGGGCCTCCGCTGCGGGAAACACCATATATTTT. Its translation: CASSWASAAGNTIYF.

The chain uses TRBV4-1 and TRBJ1-1; D is ambiguous. Germline V lookup: CDR1 MGHRA, CDR2 YSYEKL. CDR3 size: 13 residues. Trimming stripped 0 bases from V and 11 bases from J, with 13 bases between. The CDR3 loop is CASSQDRDTPAFF. The CDR3 region has the DNA TGCGCCAGCAGCCAAGATAGAGACACGCCGGCTTTCTTT.

The chain employs TRBV21-1 and TRBJ2-3; the table's TRBD2 call for D was not verified on the DNA. TRBV21-1 is noted as a pseudogene. This CDR3 comprises 15 residues. CDR3 nucleotide sequence: TGTGCCAGCAGGCCGGGACTTATGATGGCGGATACGCAGTATTTT. This encodes CASRPGLMMADTQYF.

This chain uses TRBV14 with TRBJ2-7; maybe TRBD2 (5 bases). CDR3 length equals 14 residues. The V end was cut by 5 bases, the J end by 6 bases, with 17 bases between. Per the germline V gene, CDR1 is SGHDN and CDR2 is FVKESK. The CDR3 is CASSGRTGSSEQYF. The DNA of the CDR3 is TGTGCCAGCAGCGGACGGACGGGGAGCTCCGAGCAGTACTTC.

This CDR3 is CASSQRGGYGYTF. For the CDR3, the DNA is TGTGCCAGCAGCCAAAGGGGTGGCTATGGCTACACCTTC. The rearrangement uses TRBV3-1 (or the pseudogene TRBV3-2) and TRBJ1-2; a weak D match, TRBD1 (5 bases). Deletions cut 2 bases from V and 4 bases from J, with 8 bases between. CDR1 is LGHDT, CDR2 YNNKEL, per germline (reference sequence). The CDR3 spans 13 residues.

V is TRBV10-3 and J is TRBJ2-7; 10 nucleotides line up with TRBD1. Germline V gene data show CDR1 as ENHRY and CDR2 as SYGVKD. The CDR3 has 12 amino acids. J gave up 6 bases and V 6 bases, and 2 bases lay outside the gene matches. The CDR3, as DNA: TGTGCCATCAGGGACAGGGGGGGCGAGCAGTACTTC. Protein sequence: CAIRDRGGEQYF.

The rearrangement joins TRBV2 to TRBJ1-6, with TRBD1 identical over 10 bases. The CDR3 length is 15 residues. Germline lookup yields CDR1 SNHLY and CDR2 FYNNEI. V trimming: 6 bases; J trimming: 7 bases; junction bases outside the gene matches: 6. DNA of the CDR3: TGTGCCAGCAGCCCCCTGGGACAGGGGAATTCACCCCTCCACTTT. Its translation is CASSPLGQGNSPLHF.

This clone was detected only a few times. The chain couples TRBV2 to TRBJ1-6; no clear D. Trimming left V 11 bases short and J 7 bases short, with 9 bases between. This CDR3 spans 11 amino acids. Germline values: CDR1 SNHLY, CDR2 FYNNEI. The CDR3 nucleotides are TGTGCCGGGGAGGGAAATTCACCCCTCCACTTT. It is translated as CAGEGNSPLHF.

The count of this clone is one. V gene TRBV18 combines with J gene TRBJ1-2; a weak D match, TRBD1 (5 bases). Trimming took off 1 base at V and 7 bases at J, with 13 bases between the two ends. Germline lookup yields CDR1 KGHSH and CDR2 LQKENI. This CDR3 comprises 14 residues. CDR3 protein: CASSPLGEAGGYTF. CDR3 in DNA: TGTGCCAGCTCACCACTGGGGGAGGCAGGTGGCTACACCTTC.

The chain joins TRBV7-6 to TRBJ2-7, with TRBD1 matching 11 bases. The V segment lost 6 bases and the J segment 0 bases; nucleotides outside the gene matches: 7. This CDR3 is built from 16 residues. Germline V gives CDR1 SGHVS, CDR2 FNYEAQ. The CDR3 region is CASSFRGQGGSYEQYF. In nucleotides, the CDR3 is TGTGCCAGCAGTTTCCGGGGACAGGGGGGCTCCTACGAGCAGTACTTC.

The V gene is TRBV13, the J gene TRBJ2-2; D perhaps matches TRBD1 (5 bases). Germline V gene sequence: CDR1 PRHDT, CDR2 FYEKMQ (reference sequence). The V end was cut by 5 bases, the J end by 2 bases, with 12 bases between. The CDR3 consists of 15 residues. Here the CDR3 reads CASSTPTGNTGELFF. The CDR3 coding sequence is TGTGCCAGCAGCACGCCTACAGGAAACACCGGGGAGCTGTTTTTT.

The chain is built from TRBV7-9 and TRBJ2-5; 16 nucleotides match TRBD2. Germline V CDR1 and CDR2: SEHNR, FQNEAQ (reference sequence). This CDR3 has 16 amino acids. The trim removed 5 bases at V and 2 bases at J, leaving 2 bases unmatched. The CDR3 sequence: CASSQGLAGGQETQYF. CDR3 coding DNA: TGTGCCAGCAGCCAGGGACTAGCGGGAGGGCAAGAGACCCAGTACTTC.

This chain links TRBV7-2 with TRBJ1-6; perhaps TRBD1 as D (6 bases). Germline V gene sequence: CDR1 SGHTA, CDR2 FQGNSA. V was shortened by 1 base and J by 11 bases, with 12 bases between the two germline ends. The CDR3 sequence is 14 residues long. This chain's CDR3 is CASSLGYRETPLHF. As DNA, the CDR3 is TGTGCCAGCAGCTTAGGCTACAGGGAGACACCCCTCCACTTT.

This clone was found once. The rearrangement uses TRBV2 and TRBJ1-3; D is unresolved. V was cut by 4 bases and J by 0 bases, with 7 bases left in between. The CDR3 extends over 14 amino acids. Germline CDR1 is SNHLY and CDR2 is FYNNEI. CDR3 sequence (DNA): TGTGCCAGCAGTGCACAGACCTCTGGAAACACCATATATTTT. Its translation is CASSAQTSGNTIYF. Complete variable domain (other parts from reference TRBV2 and TRBJ1-3): EPEVTQTPSHQVTQMGQEVILRCVPISNHLYFYWYRQILGQKVEFLVSFYNNEISEKSEIFDDQFSVERPDGSNFTLKIRSTKLEDSAMYFCASSAQTSGNTIYFGEGSWLTVV.

The chain links TRBV10-3 to TRBJ2-4, with 13 bases lining up with TRBD2. Unmatched junction bases numbered 10, after V lost 0 bases and J lost 8 bases. Looked up from germline, CDR1 is ENHRY and CDR2 is SYGVKD. CDR3 length: 18 residues. The CDR3 reads CAISESRTSGGAYDIQYF. DNA for the CDR3: TGTGCCATCAGTGAGTCGAGAACTAGCGGGGGGGCCTACGACATTCAGTACTTC.

This rearrangement joins TRBV11-2 to TRBJ2-2; the D is unclear. Trimming took off 4 bases at V and 5 bases at J, with 20 bases between the two ends. CDR3 size: 17 residues. Germline V lookup: CDR1 SGHAT, CDR2 FQNNGV. CDR3 amino acids: CASSSSVGAESTGELFF. For the CDR3, the DNA is TGTGCCAGCAGCTCGTCGGTCGGTGCGGAATCTACCGGGGAGCTGTTTTTT. Combining the CDR3 with reference TRBV11-2 and TRBJ2-2 gives the whole variable domain EAGVAQSPRYKIIEKRQSVAFWCNPISGHATLYWYQQILGQGPKLLIQFQNNGVVDDSQLPKDRFSAERLKGVDSTLKIQPAKLEDSAVYLCASSSSVGAESTGELFFGEGSRLTVL.

This sequence joins TRBV5-1 and TRBJ2-7; 7 positions agree with TRBD2. The CDR3 length is 13 residues. CDR1 and CDR2 from the germline V gene are SGHRS and YFSETQ. The V segment lost 7 bases and the J segment 2 bases; nucleotides outside the gene matches: 6. CDR3 nucleotides: TGCGCCAGCCGTCGGGACTACCCCTACGAGCAGTACTTC. This sequence encodes CASRRDYPYEQYF. The full variable domain, rest sourced from reference TRBV5-1 and TRBJ2-7, is KAGVTQTPRYLIKTRGQQVTLSCSPISGHRSVSWYQQTPGQGLQFLFEYFSETQRNKGNFPGRFSGRQFSNSRSEMNVSTLELGDSALYLCASRRDYPYEQYFGPGTRLTVT.

The genes are TRBV9 and TRBJ2-1; 8 nucleotides match TRBD2. V lost 0 bases to trimming and J lost 7 bases; unmatched junction nucleotides: 15. Germline assignment: CDR1 SGDLS and CDR2 YYNGEE. The CDR3 sequence is 18 residues long. The CDR3 here is CASSVGSAGAFRGNEQFF. The CDR3 DNA reads as TGTGCCAGCAGCGTAGGCTCAGCGGGGGCTTTCCGGGGGAATGAGCAGTTCTTC.

The rearrangement links TRBV5-6 to TRBJ2-3, with D unclear. Trimming pared 0 bases from V and 1 base from J, leaving 15 bases between. This CDR3 region has 17 residues. The germline V gene encodes CDR1 SGHDT and CDR2 YYEEEE. For the CDR3, the DNA is TGTGCCAGCAGCTTGGGAGTGATACAGTGGGGCACAGATACGCAGTATTTT. The encoded protein is CASSLGVIQWGTDTQYF.

The V and J genes are TRBV9 and TRBJ2-1; 8 positions match TRBD1. Losses at the gene ends were 1 base for V and 3 bases for J; bases not matched to a gene: 3. Germline V gene sequence: CDR1 SGDLS, CDR2 YYNGEE. This CDR3 has 15 amino acids. The CDR3 sequence is CASSVQGAIYNEQFF. The CDR3 coding sequence is TGTGCCAGCAGCGTACAGGGGGCCATCTACAATGAGCAGTTCTTC. Variable domain in full (rest from reference TRBV9 and TRBJ2-1): DSGVTQTPKHLITATGQRVTLRCSPRSGDLSVYWYQQSLDQGLQFLIQYYNGEERAKGNILERFSAQQFPDLHSELNLSSLELGDSALYFCASSVQGAIYNEQFFGPGTRLTVL.

The chain links TRBV3-1 (or the pseudogene TRBV3-2) to TRBJ1-1; D perhaps matches TRBD1 (6 bases). The V gene lost 4 bases and the J gene lost 2 bases, with 11 bases spanning the gap. Germline V gives CDR1 LGHDT, CDR2 YNNKEL (reference sequence). CDR3 length equals 14 residues. Here the CDR3 reads CASSRGPGNTEAFF. CDR3 in DNA: TGTGCCAGCAGCCGGGGGCCGGGAAACACTGAAGCTTTCTTT.

The V and J genes are TRBV5-4 and TRBJ1-2; a weak D match, TRBD1 (6 bases). Germline values: CDR1 SGHNT, CDR2 YYREEE (reference sequence). This CDR3 is built from 14 residues. Trimming left V 0 bases short and J 6 bases short, with 12 bases between. CDR3 in DNA: TGTGCCAGCAGCTTGGTGTCAGGGGAAAATGGCTACACCTTC. Translating it yields CASSLVSGENGYTF.

The V call is TRBV7-9, the J call TRBJ1-2; D uncertain. The V end was cut by 2 bases, the J end by 2 bases, with 18 bases between. This CDR3 has 17 residues. The germline V gene has CDR1 SEHNR and CDR2 FQNEAQ (reference sequence). The CDR3 loop reads CASSLKPGDAGNYGYTF. CDR3 DNA: TGTGCCAGCAGCTTAAAGCCAGGTGATGCGGGGAACTATGGCTACACCTTC.

This clone was observed a handful of times. The rearrangement uses TRBV29-1 and TRBJ1-1; weak D call: TRBD1 (5 bases). This CDR3 has 13 amino acids. Germline V CDR1 and CDR2: SQVTM, ANQGSEA. V was cut by 4 bases and J by 2 bases, with 11 bases left in between. The CDR3 spells CSVGGHYNTEAFF. In nucleotides, the CDR3 is TGCAGCGTTGGGGGCCACTATAACACTGAAGCTTTCTTT.

The rearrangement uses TRBV28 and TRBJ2-1; 8 bases align to TRBD1. This CDR3 is built from 19 residues. The germline V gene has CDR1 MDHEN and CDR2 SYDVKM. J gave up 0 bases and V 10 bases, and 20 bases lay outside the gene matches. The DNA for the CDR3 is TGTGCCACCGACCTGGACAGGGCCTTCGAACAGAGCTCCTACAATGAGCAGTTCTTC. Translated, it gives CATDLDRAFEQSSYNEQFF. The entire variable domain, with the rest obtained from reference TRBV28 and TRBJ2-1, is as follows: DVKVTQSSRYLVKRTGEKVFLECVQDMDHENMFWYRQDPGLGLRLIYFSYDVKMKEKGDIPEGYSVSREKKERFSLILESASTNQTSMYLCATDLDRAFEQSSYNEQFFGPGTRLTVL.

The chain combines TRBV7-2 with TRBJ1-2; TRBD1 aligns across 7 bases. The germline gives CDR1 SGHTA, CDR2 FQGNSA. The length of the CDR3 is 13 residues. Germline trimming cut 3 bases from V and 14 bases from J; bases unmatched to any gene: 12. The CDR3 DNA sequence: TGTGCCAGCAGCTTCCCGGGACAGAGGAGCAGTACCTTC. Translation gives CASSFPGQRSSTF. The variable domain in full, with the rest retrieved from reference TRBV7-2 and TRBJ1-2, is GAGVSQSPSNKVTEKGKDVELRCDPISGHTALYWYRQSLGQGLEFLIYFQGNSAPDKSGLPSDRFSAERTGGSVSTLTIQRTQQEDSAVYLCASSFPGQRSSTFGSGTRLTVV.

This chain uses TRBV2 with TRBJ2-7; possible D gene TRBD2, 5 bases. CDR1 is SNHLY, CDR2 FYNNEI, per germline. This CDR3 spans 12 amino acids. Trimming took off 6 bases at V and 4 bases at J, with 10 bases between the two ends. The CDR3 DNA is TGTGCCAGCAGGAATCGAGGGTACGAGCAGTACTTC. Translation: CASRNRGYEQYF.